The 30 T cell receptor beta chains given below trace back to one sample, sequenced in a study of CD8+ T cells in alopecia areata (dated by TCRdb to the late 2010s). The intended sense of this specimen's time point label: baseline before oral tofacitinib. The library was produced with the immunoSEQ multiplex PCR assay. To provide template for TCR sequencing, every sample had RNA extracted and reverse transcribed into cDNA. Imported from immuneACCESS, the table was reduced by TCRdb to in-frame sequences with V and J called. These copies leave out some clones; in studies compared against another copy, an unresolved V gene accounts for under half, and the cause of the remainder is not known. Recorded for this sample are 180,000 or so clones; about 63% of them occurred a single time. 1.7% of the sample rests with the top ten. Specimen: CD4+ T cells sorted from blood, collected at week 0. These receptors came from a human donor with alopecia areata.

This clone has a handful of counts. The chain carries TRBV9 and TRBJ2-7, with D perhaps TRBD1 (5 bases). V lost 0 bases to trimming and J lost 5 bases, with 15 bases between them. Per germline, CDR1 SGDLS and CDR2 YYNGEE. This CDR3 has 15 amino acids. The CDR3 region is CASSVAGRAMDEQYF. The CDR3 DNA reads TGTGCCAGCAGCGTAGCGGGCAGGGCCATGGACGAGCAGTACTTC.

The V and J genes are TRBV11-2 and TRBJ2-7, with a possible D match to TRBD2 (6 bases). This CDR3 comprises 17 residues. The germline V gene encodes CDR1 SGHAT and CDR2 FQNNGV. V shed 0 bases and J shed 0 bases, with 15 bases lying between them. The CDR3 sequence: CASSLEAAIADSYEQYF. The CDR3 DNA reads TGTGCCAGCAGCTTAGAGGCCGCGATAGCGGACTCCTACGAGCAGTACTTC.

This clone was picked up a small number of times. The CDR3 protein is CASSKMGDSGELFF. The CDR3 region has the DNA TGTGCCAGCAGCAAGATGGGGGATTCCGGGGAGCTGTTTTTT. The chain combines TRBV25-1 with TRBJ2-2; either TRBD1 or TRBD2 may fit D (5 bases each). V gave up 6 bases and J gave up 6 bases, with 14 bases separating them. Germline V lookup: CDR1 MGHDK, CDR2 SYGVNS. The CDR3 runs 14 residues.

CDR3 sequence (DNA): TGTGCCAGCAGTAAAGCGGGGGAGCCAACAGATACGCAGTATTTT. It yields the protein CASSKAGEPTDTQYF. The rearrangement uses TRBV6-6 and TRBJ2-3; 8 bases are shared with TRBD2. The V segment lost 5 bases and the J segment 3 bases; nucleotides outside the gene matches: 7. Germline CDR1 is MNHNY and CDR2 is SVGAGI (reference sequence). The CDR3 has 15 amino acids.

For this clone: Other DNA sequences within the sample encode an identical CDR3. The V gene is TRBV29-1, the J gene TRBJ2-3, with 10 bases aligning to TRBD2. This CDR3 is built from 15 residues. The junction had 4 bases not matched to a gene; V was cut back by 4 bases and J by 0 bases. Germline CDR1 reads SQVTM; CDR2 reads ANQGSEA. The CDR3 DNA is TGCAGCGTTGTGGGTAGCGGGGGGAGCACAGATACGCAGTATTTT. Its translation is CSVVGSGGSTDTQYF.

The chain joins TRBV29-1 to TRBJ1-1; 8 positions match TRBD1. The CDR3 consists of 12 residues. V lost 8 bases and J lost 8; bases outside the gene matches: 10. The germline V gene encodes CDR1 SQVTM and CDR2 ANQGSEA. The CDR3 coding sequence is TGCAGCCTTTCTACCGGGACAGGCGAAGCTTTCTTT. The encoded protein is CSLSTGTGEAFF.

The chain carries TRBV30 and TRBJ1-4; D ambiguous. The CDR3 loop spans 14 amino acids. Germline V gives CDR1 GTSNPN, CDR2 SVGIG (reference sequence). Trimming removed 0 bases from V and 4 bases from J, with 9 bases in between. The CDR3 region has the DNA TGTGCCTGGAGTGTAAAGTCCAATAATGAAAAACTGTTTTTT. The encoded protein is CAWSVKSNNEKLFF.

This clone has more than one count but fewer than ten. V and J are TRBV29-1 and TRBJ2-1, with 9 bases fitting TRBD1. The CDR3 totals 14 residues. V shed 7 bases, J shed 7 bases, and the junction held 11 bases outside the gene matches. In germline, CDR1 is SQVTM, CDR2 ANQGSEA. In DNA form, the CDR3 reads TGCAGCGCGGGGACCGGGACAGGGCATAATGAGCAGTTCTTC. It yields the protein CSAGTGTGHNEQFF.

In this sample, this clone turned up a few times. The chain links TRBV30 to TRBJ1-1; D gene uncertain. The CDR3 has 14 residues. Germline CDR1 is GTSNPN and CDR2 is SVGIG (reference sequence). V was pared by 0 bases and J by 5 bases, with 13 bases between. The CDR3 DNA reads TGTGCCTGGAGTGTAGGTGGCTCTCGTACTGAAGCTTTCTTT. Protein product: CAWSVGGSRTEAFF.

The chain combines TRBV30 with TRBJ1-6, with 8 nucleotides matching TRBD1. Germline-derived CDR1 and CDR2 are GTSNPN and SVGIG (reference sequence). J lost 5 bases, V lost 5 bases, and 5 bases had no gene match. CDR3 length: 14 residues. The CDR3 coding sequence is TGTGCCTGGGGACAGGGAACTAATAATTCACCCCTCCACTTT. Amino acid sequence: CAWGQGTNNSPLHF.

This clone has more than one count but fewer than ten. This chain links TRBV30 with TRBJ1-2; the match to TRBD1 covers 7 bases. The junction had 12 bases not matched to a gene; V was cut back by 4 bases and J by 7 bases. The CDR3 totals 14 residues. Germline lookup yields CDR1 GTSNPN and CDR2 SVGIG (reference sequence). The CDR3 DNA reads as TGTGCCTGGACCTTGACAGGGTACGCCGCTGGCTACACCTTC. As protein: CAWTLTGYAAGYTF.

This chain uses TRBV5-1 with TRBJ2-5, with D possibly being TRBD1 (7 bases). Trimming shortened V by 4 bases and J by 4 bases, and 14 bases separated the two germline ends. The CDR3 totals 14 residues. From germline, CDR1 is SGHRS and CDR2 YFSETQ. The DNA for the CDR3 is TGCGCCAGCAGCGGAAACAGGGGAGGAGAGACCCAGTACTTC. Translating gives CASSGNRGGETQYF.

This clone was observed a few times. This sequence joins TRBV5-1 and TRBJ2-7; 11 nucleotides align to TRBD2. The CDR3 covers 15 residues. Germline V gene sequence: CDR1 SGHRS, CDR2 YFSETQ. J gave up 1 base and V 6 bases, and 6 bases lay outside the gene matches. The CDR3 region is CASKTLAGDSYEQYF. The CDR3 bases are TGCGCCAGCAAAACACTAGCGGGGGATTCCTACGAGCAGTACTTC.

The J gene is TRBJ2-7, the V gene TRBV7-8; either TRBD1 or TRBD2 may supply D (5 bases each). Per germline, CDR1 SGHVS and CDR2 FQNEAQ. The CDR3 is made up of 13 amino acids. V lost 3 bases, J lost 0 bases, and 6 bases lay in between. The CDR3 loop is CASSLGRSYEQYF. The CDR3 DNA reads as TGTGCCAGCAGCTTGGGACGCTCCTACGAGCAGTACTTC. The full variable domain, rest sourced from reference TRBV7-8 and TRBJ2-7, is GAGVSQSPRYKVAKRGQDVALRCDPISGHVSLFWYQQALGQGPEFLTYFQNEAQLDKSGLPSDRFFAERPEGSVSTLKIQRTQQEDSAVYLCASSLGRSYEQYFGPGTRLTVT.

This CDR3 reads CSVEAGRPGYEQYF. CDR3 nucleotide sequence: TGCAGCGTTGAGGCAGGCCGTCCAGGATACGAGCAGTACTTC. The chain links TRBV29-1 to TRBJ2-7; D gene ambiguous. The CDR3 is 14 amino acids. The V end was cut by 3 bases, the J end by 4 bases, with 16 bases between. Germline assignment: CDR1 SQVTM and CDR2 ANQGSEA.

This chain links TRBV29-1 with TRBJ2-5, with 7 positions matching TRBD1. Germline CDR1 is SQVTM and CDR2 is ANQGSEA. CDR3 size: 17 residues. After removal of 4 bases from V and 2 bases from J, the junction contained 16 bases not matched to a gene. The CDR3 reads CSVAGSSQRGRQETQYF. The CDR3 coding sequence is TGCAGCGTTGCGGGGTCTTCACAGAGGGGGCGTCAAGAGACCCAGTACTTC.

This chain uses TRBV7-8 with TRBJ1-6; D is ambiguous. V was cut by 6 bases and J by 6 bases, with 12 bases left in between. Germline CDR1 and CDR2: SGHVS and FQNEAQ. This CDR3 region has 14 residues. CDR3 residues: CASSHRVPNSPLHF. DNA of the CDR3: TGTGCCAGCAGTCACCGGGTTCCTAATTCACCCCTCCACTTT. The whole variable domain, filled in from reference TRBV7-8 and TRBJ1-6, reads GAGVSQSPRYKVAKRGQDVALRCDPISGHVSLFWYQQALGQGPEFLTYFQNEAQLDKSGLPSDRFFAERPEGSVSTLKIQRTQQEDSAVYLCASSHRVPNSPLHFGNGTRLTVT.

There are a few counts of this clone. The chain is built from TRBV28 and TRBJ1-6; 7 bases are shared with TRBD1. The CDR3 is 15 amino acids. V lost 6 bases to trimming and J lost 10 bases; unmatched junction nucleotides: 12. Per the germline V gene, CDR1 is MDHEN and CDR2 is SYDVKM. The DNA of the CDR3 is TGTGCCAGCAGCTCGGGAAGACAGGGCAACTCACCCCTCCACTTT. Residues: CASSSGRQGNSPLHF.

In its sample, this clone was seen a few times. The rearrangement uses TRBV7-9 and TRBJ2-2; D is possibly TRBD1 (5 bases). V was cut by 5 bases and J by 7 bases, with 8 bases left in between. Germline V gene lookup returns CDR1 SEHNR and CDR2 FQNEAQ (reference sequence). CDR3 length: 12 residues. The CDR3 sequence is CASSVQGGELFF. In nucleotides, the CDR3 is TGTGCCAGCAGCGTCCAGGGCGGGGAGCTGTTTTTT. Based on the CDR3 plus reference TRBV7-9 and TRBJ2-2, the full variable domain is DTGVSQNPRHKITKRGQNVTFRCDPISEHNRLYWYRQTLGQGPEFLTYFQNEAQLEKSRLLSDRFSAERPKGSFSTLEIQRTEQGDSAMYLCASSVQGGELFFGEGSRLTVL.

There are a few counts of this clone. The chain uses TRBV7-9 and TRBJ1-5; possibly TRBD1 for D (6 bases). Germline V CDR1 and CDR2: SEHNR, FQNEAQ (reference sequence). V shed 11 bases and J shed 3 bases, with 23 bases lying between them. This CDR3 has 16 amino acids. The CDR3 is CARRTVVPKHNQPQHF. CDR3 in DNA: TGTGCCCGTCGGACAGTAGTACCGAAGCACAATCAGCCCCAGCATTTT.

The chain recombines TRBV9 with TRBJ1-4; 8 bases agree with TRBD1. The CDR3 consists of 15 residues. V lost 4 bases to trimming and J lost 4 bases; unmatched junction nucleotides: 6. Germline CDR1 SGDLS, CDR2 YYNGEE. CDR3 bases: TGTGCCAGCAGCCGGACAGGGACCATTAATGAAAAACTGTTTTTT. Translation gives CASSRTGTINEKLFF.

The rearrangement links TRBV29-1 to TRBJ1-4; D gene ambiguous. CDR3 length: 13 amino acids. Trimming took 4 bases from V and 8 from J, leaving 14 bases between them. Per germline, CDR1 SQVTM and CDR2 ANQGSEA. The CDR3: CSVAWDPGEKLFF. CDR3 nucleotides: TGCAGCGTTGCATGGGATCCGGGAGAAAAACTGTTTTTT. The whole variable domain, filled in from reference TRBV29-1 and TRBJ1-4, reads SAVISQKPSRDICQRGTSLTIQCQVDSQVTMMFWYRQQPGQSLTLIATANQGSEATYESGFVIDKFPISRPNLTFSTLTVSNMSPEDSSIYLCSVAWDPGEKLFFGSGTQLSVL.

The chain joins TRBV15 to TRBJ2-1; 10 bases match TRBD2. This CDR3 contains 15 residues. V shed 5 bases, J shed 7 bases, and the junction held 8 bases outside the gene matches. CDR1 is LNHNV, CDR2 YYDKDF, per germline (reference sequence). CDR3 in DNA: TGTGCCACCAGCCGAGCGGGGGGGCCCTCTAATGAGCAGTTCTTC. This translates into CATSRAGGPSNEQFF. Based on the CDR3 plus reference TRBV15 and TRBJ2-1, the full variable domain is DAMVIQNPRYQVTQFGKPVTLSCSQTLNHNVMYWYQQKSSQAPKLLFHYYDKDFNNEADTPDNFQSRRPNTSFCFLDIRSPGLGDTAMYLCATSRAGGPSNEQFFGPGTRLTVL.

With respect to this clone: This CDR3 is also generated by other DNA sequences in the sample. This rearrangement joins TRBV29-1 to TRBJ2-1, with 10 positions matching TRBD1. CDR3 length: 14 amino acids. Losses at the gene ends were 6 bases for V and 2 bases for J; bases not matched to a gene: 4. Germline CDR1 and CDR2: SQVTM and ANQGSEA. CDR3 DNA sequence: TGCAGCGTCCTGGGACAGGGGACCTACAATGAGCAGTTCTTC. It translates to CSVLGQGTYNEQFF.

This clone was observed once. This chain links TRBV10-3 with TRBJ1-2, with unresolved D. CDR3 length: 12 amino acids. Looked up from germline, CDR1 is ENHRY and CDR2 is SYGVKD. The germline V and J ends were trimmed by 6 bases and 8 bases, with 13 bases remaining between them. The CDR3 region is CAISPPAGGYTF. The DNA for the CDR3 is TGTGCCATCAGCCCACCGGCGGGGGGCTACACCTTC.

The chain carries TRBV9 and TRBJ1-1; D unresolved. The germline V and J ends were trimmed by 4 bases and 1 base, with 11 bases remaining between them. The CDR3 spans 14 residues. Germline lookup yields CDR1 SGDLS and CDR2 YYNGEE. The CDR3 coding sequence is TGTGCCAGCAGCTACGGGTTGGCGAACACTGAAGCTTTCTTT. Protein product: CASSYGLANTEAFF.

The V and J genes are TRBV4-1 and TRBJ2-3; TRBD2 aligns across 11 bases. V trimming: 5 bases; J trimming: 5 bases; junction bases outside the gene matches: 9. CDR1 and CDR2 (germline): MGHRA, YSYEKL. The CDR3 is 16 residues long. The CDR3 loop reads CASSFYSGGAKDTQYF. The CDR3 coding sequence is TGCGCCAGCAGCTTCTATAGCGGGGGGGCCAAAGATACGCAGTATTTT.

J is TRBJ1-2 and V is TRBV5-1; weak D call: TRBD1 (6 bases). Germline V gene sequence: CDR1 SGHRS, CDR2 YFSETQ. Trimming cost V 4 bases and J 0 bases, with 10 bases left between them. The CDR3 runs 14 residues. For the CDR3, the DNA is TGCGCCAGCAGCAGGGACACCGCTAACTATGGCTACACCTTC. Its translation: CASSRDTANYGYTF.

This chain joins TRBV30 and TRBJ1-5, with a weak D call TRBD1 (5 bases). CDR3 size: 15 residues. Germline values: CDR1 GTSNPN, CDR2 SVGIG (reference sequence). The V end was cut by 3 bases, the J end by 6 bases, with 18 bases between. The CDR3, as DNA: TGTGCCTGGAGCGCCCATCAGGGTGCAGGTCAGCCCCAGCATTTT. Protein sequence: CAWSAHQGAGQPQHF.

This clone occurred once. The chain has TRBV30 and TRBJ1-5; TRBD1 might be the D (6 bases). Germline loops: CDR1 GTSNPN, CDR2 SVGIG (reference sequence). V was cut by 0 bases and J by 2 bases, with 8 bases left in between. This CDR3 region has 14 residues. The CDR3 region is CAWSVHRGNQPQHF. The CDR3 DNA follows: TGTGCCTGGAGTGTACACAGGGGCAATCAGCCCCAGCATTTT.